Below are 5 T cell receptor beta chains sequenced from a single sample in a study of blood T cell repertoires in COVID-19. Libraries were prepared by immunoSEQ multiplex PCR; TCRdb keeps only in-frame clonotypes and omits some of them. The sample records 250,000 to 300,000 clones, around 85% being singletons. Sequenced input: peripheral blood. The receptor set was obtained from a woman aged 70-85 years with acute or convalescent COVID-19.

The gene calls are TRBV6-1 and TRBJ1-5; 9 bases fit TRBD1. This CDR3 is built from 17 residues. The germline V gene encodes CDR1 MNHNS and CDR2 SASEGT. Trimming took 0 bases from V and 4 from J; bases not matched to a gene: 7. CDR3 residues: CASSEAGPGQGNQPQHF. CDR3 DNA: TGTGCCAGCAGTGAAGCGGGGCCGGGACAGGGAAATCAGCCCCAGCATTTT.

This chain joins TRBV5-1 and TRBJ1-3, with 10 bases identical to TRBD1. This CDR3 region has 13 residues. Germline CDR1 SGHRS, CDR2 YFSETQ. With 4 bases clipped from V and 8 bases from J, the junction kept 3 bases outside the gene matches. The CDR3 DNA reads as TGCGCCAGCAGCCAAGGACAGGGGGACACCATATATTTT. Translating gives CASSQGQGDTIYF.

The chain recombines TRBV12-3 or TRBV12-4 with TRBJ2-7, with a weak D call TRBD2 (5 bases). Trimming took off 4 bases at V and 2 bases at J, with 9 bases between the two ends. This CDR3 spans 13 amino acids. CDR3 in DNA: TGTGCCAGCAGTTCAAGGAGGCCCTACGAGCAGTACTTC. Its translation is CASSSRRPYEQYF.

The chain links TRBV6-5 to TRBJ2-7; D may be TRBD2 (5 bases). This CDR3 region has 13 residues. Germline CDR1 MNHEY, CDR2 SVGAGI. Trimming left V 5 bases short and J 3 bases short, with 11 bases between. CDR3 nucleotide sequence: TGTGCCAGCAGTCCCCGGACTGACTACGAGCAGTACTTC. Translating gives CASSPRTDYEQYF.

The chain couples TRBV7-3 to TRBJ2-1; tentative D call: TRBD1 (6 bases). There are 14 residues in the CDR3. Germline V gene lookup returns CDR1 SGHTA and CDR2 FQGTGA. V was cut by 2 bases and J by 4 bases, with 9 bases left in between. This CDR3 reads CASSLGGRYNEQFF. The CDR3 nucleotides are TGTGCCAGCAGCTTAGGGGGCAGATACAATGAGCAGTTCTTC. The full variable domain, completed using reference TRBV7-3 and TRBJ2-1, is GAGVSQTPSNKVTEKGKYVELRCDPISGHTALYWYRQSLGQGPEFLIYFQGTGAADDSGLPNDRFFAVRPEGSVSTLKIQRTERGDSAVYLCASSLGGRYNEQFFGPGTRLTVL.